The 8 T cell receptor beta chains given below trace back to one sample, sequenced in a study of T cell responses to AZD1222 COVID-19 vaccine. Only in-frame clones appear in the TCRdb table, and some are missing; sequencing was by immunoSEQ multiplex PCR. The sample shows about 120,000 clones, about 86% of them seen only once. Specimen: peripheral blood, collected on day 0 of AZD1222 vaccination. These receptors all stem from an adult in good health.

V gene TRBV24-1 combines with J gene TRBJ2-1, with TRBD2 identical over 7 bases. CDR1 and CDR2 from the germline V gene are KGHDR and SFDVKD. The V gene end was trimmed by 4 bases and the J gene end by 10 bases; junction bases not matched to a gene: 9. The CDR3 sequence is 14 residues long. In nucleotides, the CDR3 is TGTGCCACCAGTGACATGACTAGCTCCGGCGAGCAGTTCTTC. It yields the protein CATSDMTSSGEQFF.

The chain links TRBV2 to TRBJ1-1; D may be TRBD1 (6 bases). This CDR3 has 14 residues. The V gene lost 6 bases and the J gene lost 1 base, with 12 bases spanning the gap. CDR1 and CDR2 from the germline V gene are SNHLY and FYNNEI. CDR3 nucleotides: TGTGCCAGCAGAGAGGCAGGGGAGAACACTGAAGCTTTCTTT. It translates to CASREAGENTEAFF.

V usage is TRBV25-1 and J usage is TRBJ1-5; D remains unclear. V lost 2 bases and J 4 bases, leaving 3 bases between the germline ends. The germline V gene encodes CDR1 MGHDK and CDR2 SYGVNS. The CDR3 spans 12 residues. The CDR3 nucleotides are TGTGCCAGCAGTGAACCTAATCAGCCCCAGCATTTT. Its translation is CASSEPNQPQHF.

V is TRBV6-5 and J is TRBJ2-2; tentative D call: TRBD2 (6 bases). The germline CDR1 and CDR2 sequences are MNHEY and SVGAGI. V lost 6 bases, J lost 5 bases, and 16 bases lay in between. This CDR3 contains 15 residues. CDR3 region: CASSPPGRGTGELFF. CDR3 DNA: TGTGCCAGCAGCCCACCGGGACGGGGGACCGGGGAGCTGTTTTTT.

This clone was detected once. V usage is TRBV2 and J usage is TRBJ2-7; TRBD2 matches 7 bases. The V segment lost 5 bases and the J segment 6 bases; nucleotides outside the gene matches: 10. This CDR3 has 14 residues. The germline V gene has CDR1 SNHLY and CDR2 FYNNEI. In nucleotides, the CDR3 is TGTGCCAGCAGTCGAACGGGGCGGGAGCGCGAGCAGTACTTC. Amino acid sequence: CASSRTGREREQYF.

A note on this clone: One junction end disagrees with the germline gene, perhaps due to a read error. This chain uses TRBV7-7 with TRBJ1-5; a possible D gene is TRBD1 (5 bases). CDR1 is SSHAT, CDR2 FNYEAQ, per germline (reference sequence). The CDR3 is 20 amino acids. This CDR3 is CASSFAPSNRTAVGYQPQHF. The CDR3 nucleotides are TGTGCTAGCAGCTTTGCACCCAGCAACAGGACCGCCGTGGGGTATCAGCCCCAGCATTTT.

This clone was detected a few times. The gene calls are TRBV6-5 and TRBJ2-2; D gene ambiguous. This CDR3 is built from 14 residues. V gave up 6 bases and J gave up 1 base, with 9 bases separating them. Germline CDR1 is MNHEY and CDR2 is SVGAGI. The CDR3 spells CASRLGVNTGELFF. The CDR3 region has the DNA TGTGCCAGCAGGCTTGGGGTGAACACCGGGGAGCTGTTTTTT.

The chain recombines TRBV19 with TRBJ2-2; 9 nucleotides agree with TRBD1. The germline CDR1 and CDR2 sequences are LNHDA and SQIVND (reference sequence). J was trimmed by 1 base and V by 4 bases; bases with no gene match: 4. CDR3 length equals 16 residues. Here the CDR3 reads CASSTPGQGNTGELFF. The CDR3 DNA reads as TGTGCCAGTAGTACTCCGGGACAGGGGAACACCGGGGAGCTGTTTTTT.